This passage covers 3 T cell receptor beta chains from one sample sequenced in a study of cytomegalovirus exposure and HLA in healthy donors. In the PCR, 60 Vbeta and 13 Jbeta primers were used. TCRdb keeps only in-frame clones here, not all; method: immunoSEQ multiplex PCR. Of roughly 66,000 clones listed, about 84% are singletons. Sequenced material: PBMCs. The receptors originated from a man between 18 and 29 years old in good health and CMV-seropositive.

The chain carries TRBV30 and TRBJ2-7; D gene uncertain. CDR1 and CDR2 from the germline V gene are GTSNPN and SVGIG (reference sequence). The CDR3 loop spans 12 amino acids. With 2 bases removed from V and 1 base from J, the gap between germline ends came to 6 bases. The CDR3 spells CAWSSSSYEQYF. The CDR3 bases are TGTGCCTGGAGTTCCAGTTCCTACGAGCAGTACTTC.

This clone was observed a single time. The V gene is TRBV4-1, the J gene TRBJ1-2, with 10 bases matching TRBD1. The CDR3 extends over 15 amino acids. J lost 8 bases, V lost 1 base, and 7 bases had no gene match. Germline CDR1 and CDR2: MGHRA and YSYEKL. The CDR3 sequence: CASSQGTGGGGGYTF. The CDR3 nucleotides read TGCGCCAGCAGCCAAGGGACAGGGGGTGGAGGAGGCTACACCTTC.

This clone was recorded a few times. J is TRBJ1-4 and V is TRBV5-1; perhaps TRBD1 as D (5 bases). The CDR3 contains 15 residues. CDR1 is SGHRS, CDR2 YFSETQ, per germline. V was trimmed by 0 bases and J by 8 bases, leaving 14 bases between them. As DNA, the CDR3 is TGCGCCAGCAGCTTGGCGGGCAGGGCCGGAGAAAAACTGTTTTTT. It codes for CASSLAGRAGEKLFF.